This paragraph covers one T cell receptor beta chain sequence. Its antigen is currently unknown. Treatment reported: about 20 received Ad26.COV2.S at low or high dose, single or two shots; about 5 received placebo; per-sample allocation not given. Samples analyzed were those drawn on day 63 after the first vaccine or placebo injection. This person who donated was an adult of 18-55 years in Boston. V shed 0 bases and J shed 0 bases, with 2 bases lying between them. Germline V CDR1 and CDR2: SGHAT, FQNNGV. The CDR3 sequence is 13 residues long. This sample is drawn from a study of Ad26.COV2.S vaccination and SARS-CoV-2 variants. General study findings and limits: CD8+ and CD4+ T cells specific for spike reportedly responded with substantial breadth after vaccination. Breadth of non-spike TCRs did not differ between vaccinees and placebo recipients.

Measured with immunoSEQ multiplex PCR; TCRdb has only the in-frame clones, and not every one. Of about 470,000 clones listed, 90% are singletons. The sequence derives from a person between 18 and 60 years old who received the Ad26.COV2.S COVID-19 vaccine or a placebo. The chain employs TRBV11-2 and TRBJ2-5; D is unresolved. The input for sequencing was peripheral blood, taken in a trial of Ad26.COV2.S vaccine versus placebo. This CDR3 reads CASSLDYQETQYF. The CDR3 DNA reads as TGTGCCAGCAGCTTAGACTACCAAGAGACCCAGTACTTC.